This is a list of T cell receptor beta chains from one sample in a study of T cells in Graves' hyperthyroidism and ophthalmopathy. In TCRdb, the multiplex PCR reads were re-called with MiXCR into one record per CDR3 protein. This sample yields 350,000 to 400,000 distinct CDR3 sequences, of which approximately 15% are seen a single time; approximately 32% belongs to the top ten. Input material: blood. These TCRs come from a woman between 25 and 40 years old with Graves' hyperthyroidism. The CDR3 runs from the conserved cysteine through the conserved F or W. A D gene is named only where the DNA matches it firmly. Rows may omit the clone size; those that give it use once, few, many or a size class.

d_call,clone_size,v_call,j_call,cdr3_aa,cdr3_nt
TRBD1,NA,TRBV27,TRBJ1-6,CASSPGQGRSPLHF,TGTGCCAGCAGTCCTGGACAGGGGAGGTCACCCCTCCACTTT
NA,few,TRBV6-1,TRBJ1-5,CASSPAAGSPADQPQHF,TGTGCCAGCAGTCCTGCTGCGGGGTCACCGGCGGATCAGCCCCAGCATTTT
TRBD2,few,TRBV9,TRBJ2-2,CASGTSGRFPGELFF,TGTGCCAGTGGAACTAGCGGGAGGTTCCCCGGGGAGCTGTTTTTT
NA,NA,TRBV6-1,TRBJ1-4,CASSGAEKNEKLFF,TGTGCCAGCAGTGGGGCGGAGAAAAATGAAAAACTGTTTTTT
TRBD1,few,TRBV10-3,TRBJ2-2,CAISETGAGELFF,TGTGCCATCAGTGAGACAGGGGCCGGGGAGCTGTTTTTT
TRBD1,few,TRBV14,TRBJ2-4,CASSQSDRAGIQYF,TGTGCCAGCAGCCAATCCGACAGGGCTGGCATTCAGTACTTC
TRBD2,NA,TRBV20-1,TRBJ2-5,CSARYPSGKNQETQYF,TGCAGTGCTAGGTACCCTAGCGGGAAGAATCAAGAGACCCAGTACTTC
TRBD1,few,TRBV9,TRBJ1-2,CASSVTGTGNGYTF,TGTGCCAGCAGCGTTACCGGGACAGGGAATGGCTACACCTTC
TRBD1,many,TRBV12-3/TRBV12-4,TRBJ1-1,CASSLDRDSEAFF,TGTGCCAGCAGTTTAGATCGGGACAGTGAAGCTTTCTTT
TRBD1,many,TRBV11-2,TRBJ2-1,CASRLTGGYNEQFF,TGTGCCAGCAGACTGACAGGGGGTTACAATGAGCAGTTCTTC
NA,many,TRBV20-1,TRBJ2-7,CSARGTLGYEQYF,TGCAGTGCTAGAGGGACGTTGGGTTACGAGCAGTACTTC
NA,NA,TRBV5-8,TRBJ2-7,CASSYGAGRNEQYF,TGTGCCAGCAGCTATGGGGCAGGGCGTAACGAGCAGTACTTC
TRBD1,many,TRBV12-3/TRBV12-4,TRBJ2-5,CASSLDREETQYF,TGTGCCAGCAGCCTGGACAGGGAAGAGACCCAGTACTTC
NA,many,TRBV5-1,TRBJ2-1,CASTTDSSYNEQFF,TGCGCCAGCACGACGGATAGCTCCTACAATGAGCAGTTCTTC
TRBD2,few,TRBV10-3,TRBJ2-3,CAISVTSGSGADTQYF,TGTGCCATCAGTGTGACTAGCGGGAGTGGGGCAGATACGCAGTATTTT
TRBD2,few,TRBV11-2,TRBJ2-4,CASRTAGGAKNIQYF,TGTGCCAGCAGGACTGCGGGGGGGGCCAAAAACATTCAGTACTTC
NA,NA,TRBV12-3/TRBV12-4,TRBJ2-3,CASRTGHSTDTQYF,TGTGCCAGCAGAACCGGACACAGCACAGATACGCAGTATTTT
NA,few,TRBV19,TRBJ2-5,CASSILGQETQYF,TGTGCCAGTAGTATTCTGGGCCAAGAGACCCAGTACTTC
TRBD1,few,TRBV20-1,TRBJ1-1,CSASSGGYTEAFF,TGCAGTGCTAGTTCAGGGGGGTACACTGAAGCTTTCTTT
TRBD2,NA,TRBV2,TRBJ2-2,CASSEAVFRASGNTGELFF,TGTGCCAGCAGTGAAGCGGTGTTTAGGGCTAGCGGGAACACCGGGGAGCTGTTTTTT
NA,NA,TRBV5-1,TRBJ1-1,CASSLGWGETEAFF,TGCGCCAGCAGCTTGGGCTGGGGAGAGACTGAAGCTTTCTTT
TRBD1,many,TRBV30,TRBJ2-4,CAWSFDRGAKNIQYF,TGTGCCTGGAGTTTCGACAGGGGAGCCAAAAACATTCAGTACTTC
NA,many,TRBV18,TRBJ2-7,CASSNRGALSYEQYF,TGTGCCAGCTCAAACCGCGGGGCACTATCCTACGAGCAGTACTTC
NA,NA,TRBV5-4,TRBJ2-2,CASSFTGLADTGELFF,TGTGCCAGCAGCTTTACAGGGTTGGCGGACACCGGGGAGCTGTTTTTT
NA,NA,TRBV25-1,TRBJ2-1,CASRVPGSYNEQFF,TGTGCCAGCAGAGTTCCAGGTTCCTACAATGAGCAGTTCTTC
NA,NA,TRBV5-6,TRBJ2-7,CASSSWEESYEQYF,TGTGCCAGCAGCTCCTGGGAGGAGTCCTACGAGCAGTACTTC
NA,few,TRBV5-1,TRBJ2-1,CASSLMGWGNEQFF,TGCGCCAGCAGCTTGATGGGGTGGGGTAATGAGCAGTTCTTC
TRBD2,many,TRBV27,TRBJ2-1,CASSFSFSSGRAYNEQFF,TGTGCCAGCAGTTTCTCCTTCTCTAGCGGGAGGGCCTACAATGAGCAGTTCTTC
NA,many,TRBV6-1,TRBJ1-2,CASSEIRHDNYGYTF,TGTGCCAGCAGTGAAATCCGTCATGATAACTATGGCTACACCTTC
TRBD2,many,TRBV2,TRBJ2-1,CAGGGAGPTYNEQFF,TGTGCCGGGGGGGGAGCGGGACCCACCTACAATGAGCAGTTCTTC
NA,many,TRBV30,TRBJ2-7,CAWTPEDGFEQYF,TGTGCCTGGACCCCGGAAGATGGTTTCGAGCAGTACTTC
NA,NA,TRBV10-3,TRBJ2-7,CAISESGFGGGTNEQYF,TGTGCCATCAGTGAGTCGGGTTTTGGGGGAGGAACCAACGAGCAGTACTTC
NA,NA,TRBV5-1,TRBJ2-1,CASSLGDASSSYNEQFF,TGCGCCAGCAGCTTGGGGGACGCCTCGAGCTCCTACAATGAGCAGTTCTTC
TRBD1,many,TRBV5-1,TRBJ1-2,CASSHEPGTAYGYTF,TGCGCCAGCAGCCATGAACCAGGGACAGCCTATGGCTACACCTTC
NA,NA,TRBV5-5,TRBJ2-4,CASSSLQEKGKIIQYF,TGTGCCAGCAGCTCGCTACAGGAAAAGGGCAAAATCATTCAGTACTTC
TRBD1,NA,TRBV20-1,TRBJ1-2,CSARTGYSYGYTF,TGCAGTGCTCGGACAGGGTACAGCTATGGCTACACCTTC
NA,many,TRBV2,TRBJ2-7,CASSSPSEQYF,TGTGCCAGCAGTTCTCCTAGTGAGCAGTACTTC
NA,many,TRBV7-9,TRBJ2-5,CASSWPRPDQETQYF,TGTGCCAGCAGCTGGCCCCGTCCGGACCAAGAGACCCAGTACTTC
TRBD1,NA,TRBV28,TRBJ1-6,CASSQTGTDNSPLHF,TGTGCCAGCAGTCAAACCGGGACAGATAATTCACCCCTCCACTTT
NA,many,TRBV3-1,TRBJ2-7,CASSPGGGASYEQYF,TGTGCCAGCAGCCCAGGGGGAGGGGCGTCCTACGAGCAGTACTTC
TRBD1,NA,TRBV5-1,TRBJ2-7,CASSMKTGGWDEQYF,TGCGCCAGCAGCATGAAGACAGGGGGCTGGGACGAGCAGTACTTC
TRBD1,NA,TRBV10-3,TRBJ1-3,CAISDSDRDSGNTIYF,TGTGCCATCAGTGACTCGGACAGGGATTCTGGAAACACCATATATTTT
NA,few,TRBV20-1,TRBJ2-7,CSARDWGRGVEVEQYF,TGCAGTGCTAGAGATTGGGGCAGGGGAGTTGAAGTCGAGCAGTACTTC
TRBD2,NA,TRBV9,TRBJ2-2,CASSPFSGRAGELFF,TGTGCCAGCAGCCCCTTCAGCGGGAGGGCCGGGGAGCTGTTTTTT
TRBD2,many,TRBV12-3/TRBV12-4,TRBJ2-1,CASSPGLLAGFPYNEQFF,TGTGCCAGCAGCCCTGGGCTGCTAGCGGGATTTCCTTACAATGAGCAGTTCTTC
TRBD1,NA,TRBV3-1,TRBJ1-2,CASSQVGGRGYGYTF,TGTGCCAGCAGCCAAGTAGGGGGCCGGGGCTATGGCTACACCTTC
NA,few,TRBV7-2,TRBJ2-2,CASSPFEGQGTGELFF,TGTGCCAGCAGCCCTTTCGAGGGGCAGGGAACCGGGGAGCTGTTTTTT
NA,many,TRBV3-1,TRBJ2-5,CASSQDWGQETQYF,TGTGCCAGCAGCCAAGACTGGGGGCAGGAGACCCAGTACTTC
TRBD1,many,TRBV9,TRBJ2-1,CASSVAPGHRGDNEQFF,TGTGCCAGCAGCGTAGCCCCGGGGCACAGGGGGGACAATGAGCAGTTCTTC
NA,many,TRBV5-1,TRBJ2-3,CASSLDPQGGGVSTDTQYF,TGCGCCAGCAGCTTGGATCCCCAGGGCGGCGGGGTGAGCACAGATACGCAGTATTTT
NA,NA,TRBV20-1,TRBJ1-5,CSVRSGGTYSNQPQHF,TGCAGTGTCCGTTCGGGGGGGACCTATAGCAATCAGCCCCAGCATTTT
NA,many,TRBV6-2/TRBV6-3,TRBJ2-3,CASSWATDTQYF,TGTGCCAGCAGTTGGGCGACAGATACGCAGTATTTT
NA,many,TRBV12-3/TRBV12-4,TRBJ1-5,CASSLNDAQPQHF,TGTGCCAGCAGCTTGAACGACGCTCAGCCCCAGCATTTT
NA,medium-sized,TRBV3-1,TRBJ2-5,CASSQTSSGQETQYF,TGTGCCAGCAGCCAAACTAGTTCGGGCCAAGAGACCCAGTACTTC
NA,many,TRBV10-3,TRBJ1-1,CAISELGHEAFF,TGTGCCATCAGTGAATTAGGGCATGAAGCTTTCTTT